These 23 T cell receptor beta chains came from one sample sequenced in a study of immune evolution from preneoplasia to lung adenocarcinoma. Sequenced by immunoSEQ multiplex PCR; TCRdb stores in-frame clones only, minus some. The sample contains fewer than 10,000 clones, approximately 78% of which appear only once. The material sequenced was FFPE minimally invasive lung adenocarcinoma tissue. These receptors came from an older donor with lung adenocarcinoma.

The chain recombines TRBV6-6 with TRBJ2-2; no reliable D call. The CDR3 has 15 amino acids. Trimming took 5 bases from V and 2 from J, leaving 12 bases between them. CDR1 MNHNY and CDR2 SVGAGI come from the germline V gene (reference sequence). The chain's CDR3 is CASSDWGYNTGELFF. CDR3 nucleotides: TGTGCCAGCAGTGACTGGGGATACAACACCGGGGAGCTGTTTTTT.

The V call is TRBV6-5, the J call TRBJ1-5; 10 positions match TRBD1. This CDR3 region has 15 residues. CDR1 and CDR2 (germline): MNHEY, SVGAGI. The V and J ends lost 4 bases and 4 bases, in that order; junction bases with no gene match: 4. CDR3 DNA: TGTGCCAGCAGTTCCCGACAGGGGGCGAATCAGCCCCAGCATTTT. Translated, it gives CASSSRQGANQPQHF.

This chain connects TRBV11-2 to TRBJ2-7; D may be TRBD1 (6 bases). With 2 bases removed from V and 7 bases from J, the gap between germline ends came to 12 bases. The germline CDR1 and CDR2 sequences are SGHAT and FQNNGV. The CDR3 covers 13 residues. CDR3 residues: CASSLTQGFEQYF. The DNA for the CDR3 is TGTGCCAGCAGCTTAACACAGGGCTTTGAGCAGTACTTC.

The chain employs TRBV5-1 and TRBJ2-5; D gene unclear. The last part of the DNA fits TRBJ2-7 better; the J call may be wrong. This CDR3 is built from 14 residues. Germline V CDR1 and CDR2: SGHRS, YFSETQ. The CDR3 loop is CASSLNPGRDEQYF. The CDR3 nucleotides are TGCGCCAGCAGCTTGAACCCGGGCCGGGACGAGCAGTACTTC.

The chain has TRBV2 and TRBJ1-3; D remains unclear. V lost 4 bases, J lost 0 bases, and 13 bases lay in between. The CDR3 runs to 16 residues. CDR1 SNHLY and CDR2 FYNNEI come from the germline V gene. For the CDR3, the DNA is TGTGCCAGCAGTGTCGCGGGCGGGAGCTCTGGAAACACCATATATTTT. Translation: CASSVAGGSSGNTIYF.

J is TRBJ2-7 and V is TRBV5-1, with 7 bases that match TRBD1. The CDR3 spans 15 residues. The germline V gene has CDR1 SGHRS and CDR2 YFSETQ. The trim removed 0 bases at V and 3 bases at J, leaving 6 bases unmatched. CDR3 nucleotide sequence: TGCGCCAGCAGCTTGGAGACAGGGACCCTCTACGAGCAGTACTTC. Its protein product is CASSLETGTLYEQYF.

The chain links TRBV7-9 to TRBJ2-3, with 7 bases lining up with TRBD2. This CDR3 spans 16 amino acids. Germline V CDR1 and CDR2: SEHNR, FQNEAQ (reference sequence). J gave up 2 bases and V 2 bases, and 7 bases lay outside the gene matches. CDR3 DNA sequence: TGTGCCAGCAGCTTATGGCTAGCGGAGTTCACAGATACGCAGTATTTT. Its translation: CASSLWLAEFTDTQYF. The full variable domain, completed using reference TRBV7-9 and TRBJ2-3, is DTGVSQNPRHKITKRGQNVTFRCDPISEHNRLYWYRQTLGQGPEFLTYFQNEAQLEKSRLLSDRFSAERPKGSFSTLEIQRTEQGDSAMYLCASSLWLAEFTDTQYFGPGTRLTVL.

This clone was recorded a few times. The chain joins TRBV5-1 to TRBJ2-1, with D unresolved. The V end lost 0 bases, the J end lost 6 bases, and 10 bases lay between the germline ends. This CDR3 is 14 amino acids long. Germline values: CDR1 SGHRS, CDR2 YFSETQ. CDR3 nucleotide sequence: TGCGCCAGCAGCTTGGCAGGAATTCTCAATGAGCAGTTCTTC. Its translation is CASSLAGILNEQFF.

The CDR3 region has the DNA TGTGCCAGCTCACCACCGAGCGGGGGAGGGAGGACTGAAGCTTTCTTT. The encoded protein is CASSPPSGGGRTEAFF. The chain carries TRBV18 and TRBJ1-1; D possibly corresponds to TRBD1 (5 bases). The V gene lost 0 bases and the J gene lost 5 bases, with 16 bases spanning the gap. The germline gives CDR1 KGHSH, CDR2 LQKENI. The CDR3 is 16 residues long.

The chain links TRBV6-1 to TRBJ2-3; D ambiguous. Per the germline V gene, CDR1 is MNHNS and CDR2 is SASEGT. V gave up 7 bases and J gave up 2 bases, with 16 bases separating them. This CDR3 spans 15 amino acids. In nucleotides, the CDR3 is TGTGCCAGCATGGAAGTGGACGACTTCACAGATACGCAGTATTTT. Its translation: CASMEVDDFTDTQYF.

The chain couples TRBV5-1 to TRBJ2-1; 7 bases match TRBD2. CDR3 length: 15 residues. Germline values: CDR1 SGHRS, CDR2 YFSETQ. Unmatched junction bases numbered 2, after V lost 0 bases and J lost 2 bases. As DNA, the CDR3 is TGCGCCAGCAGCTTGGGCGGGGGAACCTACAATGAGCAGTTCTTC. The encoded protein is CASSLGGGTYNEQFF.

The V gene is TRBV2, the J gene TRBJ1-3; D is unclear. Germline V lookup: CDR1 SNHLY, CDR2 FYNNEI. CDR3 length: 14 amino acids. Trimming took 10 bases from V and 2 from J, leaving 15 bases between them. The CDR3 loop is CATRQALTGNTIYF. The CDR3 coding sequence is TGTGCCACCCGGCAGGCGCTGACTGGAAACACCATATATTTT. Full variable domain (missing parts from reference TRBV2 and TRBJ1-3): EPEVTQTPSHQVTQMGQEVILRCVPISNHLYFYWYRQILGQKVEFLVSFYNNEISEKSEIFDDQFSVERPDGSNFTLKIRSTKLEDSAMYFCATRQALTGNTIYFGEGSWLTVV.

The V gene is TRBV6-4, the J gene TRBJ2-2; D is undetermined. Trimming removed 2 bases at V and 3 bases at J, with 4 bases between. Germline CDR1 is MRHNA and CDR2 is SNTAGT. The CDR3 spans 13 residues. The CDR3 nucleotides read TGTGCCAGCAGTGACAGGGACACCGGGGAGCTGTTTTTT. Protein product: CASSDRDTGELFF.

The V gene is TRBV7-3, the J gene TRBJ2-3; TRBD2 matches at 8 bases. Per the germline V gene, CDR1 is SGHTA and CDR2 is FQGTGA. The junction had 9 bases not matched to a gene; V was cut back by 5 bases and J by 2 bases. The CDR3 has 16 residues. CDR3 loop: CASSRRGLGLTDTQYF. CDR3 DNA sequence: TGTGCCAGCAGCCGGCGGGGACTAGGCCTCACAGATACGCAGTATTTT.

The chain uses TRBV2 and TRBJ2-5, with TRBD1 matching over 7 bases. Germline V gives CDR1 SNHLY, CDR2 FYNNEI. The CDR3 sequence is 14 residues long. Losses at the gene ends were 7 bases for V and 5 bases for J; bases not matched to a gene: 10. The CDR3 spells CASKPGQTSETQYF. The CDR3 nucleotides are TGTGCCAGCAAACCGGGACAGACTTCGGAGACCCAGTACTTC.

The chain recombines TRBV6-1 with TRBJ2-1, with 10 bases that match TRBD2. Germline CDR1 reads MNHNS; CDR2 reads SASEGT. This CDR3 contains 16 residues. Trimming at V came to 2 bases and at J to 6 bases, leaving 7 bases not matched to a gene. CDR3 nucleotide sequence: TGTGCCAGCAGTGAAAGTCTAGCGGGAGTCTCCAATGAGCAGTTCTTC. Protein: CASSESLAGVSNEQFF.

This clone showed up just once. The genes are TRBV5-5 and TRBJ2-5; 11 positions match TRBD1. J was trimmed by 5 bases and V by 1 base; bases with no gene match: 13. CDR1 SGHKS and CDR2 YYEKEE come from the germline V gene (reference sequence). The CDR3 runs 18 residues. CDR3 DNA sequence: TGTGCCAGCAGCTTGTTCCGGACAGGGGGCGCGCGCAGGGAGACCCAGTACTTC. Translation: CASSLFRTGGARRETQYF.

The rearrangement joins TRBV29-1 to TRBJ1-2; no definite D call. The ends were cut back, 6 bases at V and 7 bases at J, with 15 bases in the middle. CDR3 size: 12 residues. Per germline, CDR1 SQVTM and CDR2 ANQGSEA. CDR3 in DNA: TGCAGCGTGCTTTACGGCCCTGGTGGCTACACCTTC. It is translated as CSVLYGPGGYTF.

This clone was recorded only once. This chain connects TRBV18 to TRBJ1-1, with 7 nucleotides matching TRBD1. V was pared by 2 bases and J by 5 bases, with 5 bases of the junction left unmatched. The CDR3 length is 14 residues. Germline V gene data show CDR1 as KGHSH and CDR2 as LQKENI. CDR3 DNA sequence: TGTGCCAGCTCACCAGAGGCAGGGGGGACTGAAGCTTTCTTT. This encodes CASSPEAGGTEAFF.

The rearrangement joins TRBV29-1 to TRBJ2-4, with D perhaps given as TRBD1 or TRBD2 (5 bases each). CDR3 length: 13 residues. Germline assignment: CDR1 SQVTM and CDR2 ANQGSEA. V gave up 4 bases and J gave up 4 bases, with 11 bases separating them. CDR3 amino acids: CSVVWGIKNIQYF. The DNA of the CDR3 is TGCAGCGTTGTGTGGGGGATAAAAAACATTCAGTACTTC.

By share, this clone counts as medium-sized. The chain uses TRBV14 and TRBJ1-4, with D perhaps TRBD1 (5 bases). V was trimmed by 5 bases and J by 2 bases, leaving 12 bases between them. Germline lookup yields CDR1 SGHDN and CDR2 FVKESK. CDR3 length equals 15 residues. The CDR3 sequence is CASSEGARTNEKLFF. CDR3 coding DNA: TGTGCCAGCAGCGAAGGGGCGCGGACTAATGAAAAACTGTTTTTT.

V is TRBV2 and J is TRBJ1-5; 7 bases are shared with TRBD1. After removal of 7 bases from V and 9 bases from J, the junction contained 12 bases not matched to a gene. The V gene's germline CDR1 is SNHLY and CDR2 FYNNEI. The CDR3 totals 14 residues. CDR3 bases: TGTGCCAGCAATAGGGGGCAGAGTGCGGGGCCCCAGCATTTT. Its translation: CASNRGQSAGPQHF.

The V gene is TRBV5-4, the J gene TRBJ1-1, with TRBD1 matching 8 bases. Germline V lookup: CDR1 SGHNT, CDR2 YYREEE (reference sequence). The CDR3 consists of 15 residues. V lost 5 bases, J lost 0 bases, and 6 bases stayed unmatched. The CDR3 coding sequence is TGTGCCAGCAGTTTCAGGACAGGGATGAACACTGAAGCTTTCTTT. This sequence encodes CASSFRTGMNTEAFF.